This T cell receptor (beta chain) was found in a study of blood T cell repertoires in COVID-19. Looking at the study overall: Both acute and convalescent COVID-19 samples were obtained from the United States, Italy and Spain. T cells, B-cell-depleted T cells, or PBMCs supplied cDNA or gDNA.

Source study methods: Scientists estimated how many nucleated cells there were by amplifying reference gene primers. Data came from immunoSEQ multiplex PCR; TCRdb stores just in-frame clones and leaves some out. V and J calls and clone size are given by that table; D and trimming were obtained from the DNA. The table has some 70,000 clones, about 70% seen once; the top ten hold roughly a fifth. The CDR3 totals 16 residues. Germline loops: CDR1 LNHDA, CDR2 SQIVND (reference sequence). Germline trimming cut 1 base from V and 3 bases from J; bases unmatched to any gene: 6. The TCR was taken from a man aged 55 to 69 with acute or convalescent COVID-19. This chain links TRBV19 with TRBJ2-5; 9 bases fit TRBD1. The sample comprised peripheral blood. The CDR3 sequence: CASSIVLGQGKETQYF. CDR3 nucleotides: TGTGCCAGTAGTATAGTTCTGGGACAGGGAAAAGAGACCCAGTACTTC.